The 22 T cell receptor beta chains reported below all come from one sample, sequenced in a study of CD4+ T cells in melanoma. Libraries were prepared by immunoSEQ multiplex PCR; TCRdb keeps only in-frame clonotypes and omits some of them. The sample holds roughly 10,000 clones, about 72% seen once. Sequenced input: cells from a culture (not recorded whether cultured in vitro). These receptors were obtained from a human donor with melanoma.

The DNA for the CDR3 is TGTGCCAGCAGTCTTCGAGGGGTGTCCTACGAGCAGTACTTC. Translation: CASSLRGVSYEQYF. The rearrangement links TRBV6-1 to TRBJ2-7, with D perhaps TRBD1 or TRBD2 (5 bases each). Germline CDR1 and CDR2: MNHNS and SASEGT. Deletions cut 5 bases from V and 1 base from J, with 12 bases between. The CDR3 length is 14 residues.

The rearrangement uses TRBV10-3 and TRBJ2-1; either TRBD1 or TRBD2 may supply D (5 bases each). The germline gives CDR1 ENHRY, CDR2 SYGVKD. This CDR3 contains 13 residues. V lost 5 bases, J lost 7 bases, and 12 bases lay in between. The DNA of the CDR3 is TGTGCCATCAGTTACAGGACGGGGAATGAGCAGTTCTTC. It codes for CAISYRTGNEQFF.

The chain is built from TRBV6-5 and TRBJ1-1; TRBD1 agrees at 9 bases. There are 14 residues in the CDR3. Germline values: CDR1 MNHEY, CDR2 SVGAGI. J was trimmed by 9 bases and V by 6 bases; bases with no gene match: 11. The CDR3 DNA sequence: TGTGCCAGCAGCCGGGACAGGGTGAGGGGGAAAGCTTTCTTT. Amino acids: CASSRDRVRGKAFF.

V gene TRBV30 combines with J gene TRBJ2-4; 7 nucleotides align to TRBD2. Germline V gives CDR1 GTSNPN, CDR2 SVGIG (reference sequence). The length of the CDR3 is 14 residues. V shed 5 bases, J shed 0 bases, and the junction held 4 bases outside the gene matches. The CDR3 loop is CAWGGELAKNIQYF. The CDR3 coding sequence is TGTGCCTGGGGGGGGGAACTAGCCAAAAACATTCAGTACTTC.

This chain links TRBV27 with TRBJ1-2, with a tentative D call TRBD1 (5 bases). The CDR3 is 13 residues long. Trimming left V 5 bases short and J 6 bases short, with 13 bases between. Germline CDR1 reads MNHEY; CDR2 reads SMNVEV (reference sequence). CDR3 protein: CASSGGVGHGYTF. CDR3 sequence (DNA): TGTGCCAGCAGTGGCGGGGTGGGGCATGGCTACACCTTC.

The CDR3 region is CASSDPGQGFREQFF. The CDR3 bases are TGCGCCAGCAGTGACCCGGGCCAGGGGTTTAGGGAGCAGTTCTTC. The V gene is TRBV10-1, the J gene TRBJ2-1, with D perhaps TRBD1 (6 bases). CDR1 and CDR2 (germline): WNHNN, SYGVQD (reference sequence). The CDR3 has 15 residues. The V end lost 3 bases, the J end lost 10 bases, and 19 bases lay between the germline ends.

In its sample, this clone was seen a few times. This CDR3 reads CASSYPGRAKGYTF. CDR3 nucleotides: TGTGCCAGCAGCTATCCTGGCAGGGCTAAGGGCTACACCTTC. This rearrangement joins TRBV5-5 to TRBJ1-2; perhaps TRBD1 as D (5 bases). The V end lost 3 bases, the J end lost 8 bases, and 17 bases lay between the germline ends. This CDR3 contains 14 residues. The V gene's germline CDR1 is SGHKS and CDR2 YYEKEE (reference sequence).

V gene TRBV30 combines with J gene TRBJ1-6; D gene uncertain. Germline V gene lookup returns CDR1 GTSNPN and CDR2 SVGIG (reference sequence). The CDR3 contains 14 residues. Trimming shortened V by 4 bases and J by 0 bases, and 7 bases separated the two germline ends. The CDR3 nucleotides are TGTGCCTGGACTGTGAGCTCCTATAATTCACCCCTCCACTTT. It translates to CAWTVSSYNSPLHF.

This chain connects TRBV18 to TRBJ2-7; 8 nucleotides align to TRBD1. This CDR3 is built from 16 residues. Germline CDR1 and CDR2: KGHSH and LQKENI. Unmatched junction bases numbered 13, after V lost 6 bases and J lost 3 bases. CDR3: CASSHGTGRRGYEQYF. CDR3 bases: TGTGCCAGCTCCCATGGGACAGGCCGACGGGGCTACGAGCAGTACTTC. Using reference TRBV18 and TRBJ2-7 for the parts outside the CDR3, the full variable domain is NAGVMQNPRHLVRRRGQEARLRCSPMKGHSHVYWYRQLPEEGLKFMVYLQKENIIDESGMPKERFSAEFPKEGPSILRIQQVVRGDSAAYFCASSHGTGRRGYEQYFGPGTRLTVT.

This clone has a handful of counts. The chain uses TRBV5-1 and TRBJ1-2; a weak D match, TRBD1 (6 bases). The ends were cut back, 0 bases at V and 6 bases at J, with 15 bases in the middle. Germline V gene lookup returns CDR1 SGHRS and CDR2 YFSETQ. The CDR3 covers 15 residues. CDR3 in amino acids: CASSLGNRALDGYTF. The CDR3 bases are TGCGCCAGCAGCTTGGGGAACAGGGCTCTCGATGGCTACACCTTC.

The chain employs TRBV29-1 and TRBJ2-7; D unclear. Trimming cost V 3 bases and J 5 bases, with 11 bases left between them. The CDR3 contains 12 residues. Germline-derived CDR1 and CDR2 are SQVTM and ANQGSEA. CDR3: CSVDAGFDEQYF. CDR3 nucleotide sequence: TGCAGCGTTGACGCCGGTTTCGACGAGCAGTACTTC.

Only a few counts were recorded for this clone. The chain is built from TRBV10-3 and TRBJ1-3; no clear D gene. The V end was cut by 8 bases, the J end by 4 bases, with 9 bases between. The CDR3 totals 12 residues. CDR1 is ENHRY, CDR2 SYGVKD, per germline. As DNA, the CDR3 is TGTGCCATCGGACCTCAAGGAAACACCATATATTTT. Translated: CAIGPQGNTIYF.

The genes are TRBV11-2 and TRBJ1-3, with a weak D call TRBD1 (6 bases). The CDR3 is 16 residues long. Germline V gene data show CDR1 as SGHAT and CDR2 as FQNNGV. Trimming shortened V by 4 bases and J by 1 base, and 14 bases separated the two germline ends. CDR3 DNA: TGTGCCAGCAGCTCCGCAGCGGGGACATCTGGAAACACCATATATTTT. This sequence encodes CASSSAAGTSGNTIYF.

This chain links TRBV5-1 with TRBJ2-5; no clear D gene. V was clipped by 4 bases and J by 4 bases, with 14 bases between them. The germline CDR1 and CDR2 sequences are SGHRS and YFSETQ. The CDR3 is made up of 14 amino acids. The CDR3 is CASSNTRIGETQYF. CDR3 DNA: TGCGCCAGCAGCAACACGAGAATTGGAGAGACCCAGTACTTC. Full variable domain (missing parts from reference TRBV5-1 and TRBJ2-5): KAGVTQTPRYLIKTRGQQVTLSCSPISGHRSVSWYQQTPGQGLQFLFEYFSETQRNKGNFPGRFSGRQFSNSRSEMNVSTLELGDSALYLCASSNTRIGETQYFGPGTRLLVL.

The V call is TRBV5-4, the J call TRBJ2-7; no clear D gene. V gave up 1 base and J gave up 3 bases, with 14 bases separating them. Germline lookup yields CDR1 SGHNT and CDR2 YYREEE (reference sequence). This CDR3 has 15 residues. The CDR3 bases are TGTGCCAGCAGCTTGCCTTCTGGGTACGGCTACGAGCAGTACTTC. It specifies CASSLPSGYGYEQYF.

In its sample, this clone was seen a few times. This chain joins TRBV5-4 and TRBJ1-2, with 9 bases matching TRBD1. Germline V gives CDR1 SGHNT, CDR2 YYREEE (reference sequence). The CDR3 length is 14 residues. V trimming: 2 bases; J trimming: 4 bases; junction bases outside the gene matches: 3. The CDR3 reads CASSFGDRAYGYTF. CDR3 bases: TGTGCCAGCAGCTTCGGGGACAGGGCCTATGGCTACACCTTC.

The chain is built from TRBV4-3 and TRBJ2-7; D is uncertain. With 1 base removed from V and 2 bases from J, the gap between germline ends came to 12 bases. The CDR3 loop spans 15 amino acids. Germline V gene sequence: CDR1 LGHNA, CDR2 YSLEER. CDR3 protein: CASSQGPLTPYEQYF. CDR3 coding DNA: TGCGCCAGCAGCCAAGGACCCCTCACTCCCTACGAGCAGTACTTC.

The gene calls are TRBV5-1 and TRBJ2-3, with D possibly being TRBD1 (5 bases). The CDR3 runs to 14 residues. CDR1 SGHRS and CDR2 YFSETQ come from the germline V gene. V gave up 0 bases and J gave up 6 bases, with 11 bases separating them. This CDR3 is CASSLETAPDTQYF. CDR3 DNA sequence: TGCGCCAGCAGCTTGGAGACAGCGCCGGATACGCAGTATTTT.

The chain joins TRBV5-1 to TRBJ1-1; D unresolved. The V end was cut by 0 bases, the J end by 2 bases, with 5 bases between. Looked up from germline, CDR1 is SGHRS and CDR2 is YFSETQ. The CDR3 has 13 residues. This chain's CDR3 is CASSLGGNTEAFF. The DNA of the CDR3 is TGCGCCAGCAGCTTGGGAGGAAACACTGAAGCTTTCTTT.

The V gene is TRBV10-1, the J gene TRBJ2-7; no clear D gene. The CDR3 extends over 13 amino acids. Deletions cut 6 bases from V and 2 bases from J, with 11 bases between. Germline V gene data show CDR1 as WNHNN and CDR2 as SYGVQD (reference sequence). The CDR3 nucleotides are TGCGCCAGCAGGGAGCAAGAAGCCTACGAGCAGTACTTC. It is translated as CASREQEAYEQYF.

The CDR3 DNA is TGTGCCAGCAGCTTAGGGCGGTACAATGAGCAGTTCTTC. It specifies CASSLGRYNEQFF. V and J are TRBV11-2 and TRBJ2-1; D call uncertain. The V end was cut by 1 base, the J end by 4 bases, with 5 bases between. This CDR3 is 13 amino acids long. In germline, CDR1 is SGHAT, CDR2 FQNNGV. Looking up the rest from reference TRBV11-2 and TRBJ2-1 gives the full variable domain: EAGVAQSPRYKIIEKRQSVAFWCNPISGHATLYWYQQILGQGPKLLIQFQNNGVVDDSQLPKDRFSAERLKGVDSTLKIQPAKLEDSAVYLCASSLGRYNEQFFGPGTRLTVL.

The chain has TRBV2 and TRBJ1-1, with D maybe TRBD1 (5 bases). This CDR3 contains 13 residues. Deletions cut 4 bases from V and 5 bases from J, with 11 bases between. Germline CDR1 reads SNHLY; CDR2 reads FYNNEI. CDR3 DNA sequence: TGTGCCAGCAGTGGGCAGGGTGGGACTGAAGCTTTCTTT. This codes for CASSGQGGTEAFF.